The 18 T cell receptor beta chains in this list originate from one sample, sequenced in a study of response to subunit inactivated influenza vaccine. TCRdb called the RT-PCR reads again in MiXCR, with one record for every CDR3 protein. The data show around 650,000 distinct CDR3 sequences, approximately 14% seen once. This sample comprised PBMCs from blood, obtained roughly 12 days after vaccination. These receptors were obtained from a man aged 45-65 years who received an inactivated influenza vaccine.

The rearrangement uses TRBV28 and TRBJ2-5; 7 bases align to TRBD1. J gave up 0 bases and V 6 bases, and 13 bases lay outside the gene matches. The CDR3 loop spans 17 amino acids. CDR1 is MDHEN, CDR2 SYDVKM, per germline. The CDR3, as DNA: TGTGCCAGCAGCCATAGTGTGACAGGGAACGACCAAGAGACCCAGTACTTC. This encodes CASSHSVTGNDQETQYF. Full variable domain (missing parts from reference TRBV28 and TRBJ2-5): DVKVTQSSRYLVKRTGEKVFLECVQDMDHENMFWYRQDPGLGLRLIYFSYDVKMKEKGDIPEGYSVSREKKERFSLILESASTNQTSMYLCASSHSVTGNDQETQYFGPGTRLLVL.

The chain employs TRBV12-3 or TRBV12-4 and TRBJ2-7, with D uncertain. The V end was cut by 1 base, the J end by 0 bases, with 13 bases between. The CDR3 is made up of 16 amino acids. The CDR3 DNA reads TGTGCCAGCAGTTTAGGTGTTACAATCAGCTCCTACGAGCAGTACTTC. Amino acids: CASSLGVTISSYEQYF.

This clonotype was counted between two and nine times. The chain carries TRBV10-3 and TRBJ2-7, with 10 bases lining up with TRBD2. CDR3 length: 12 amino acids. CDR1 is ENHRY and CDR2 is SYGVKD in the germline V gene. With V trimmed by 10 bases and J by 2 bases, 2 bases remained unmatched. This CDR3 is CATSGGAYEQYF. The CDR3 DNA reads TGTGCCACCAGCGGGGGGGCCTACGAGCAGTACTTC.

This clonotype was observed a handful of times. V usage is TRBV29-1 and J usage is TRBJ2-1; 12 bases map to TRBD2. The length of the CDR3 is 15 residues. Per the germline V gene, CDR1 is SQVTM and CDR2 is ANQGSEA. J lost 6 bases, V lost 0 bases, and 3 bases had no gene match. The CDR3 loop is CSVEERLAGANEQFF. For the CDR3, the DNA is TGCAGCGTTGAAGAGCGACTAGCGGGAGCCAATGAGCAGTTCTTC.

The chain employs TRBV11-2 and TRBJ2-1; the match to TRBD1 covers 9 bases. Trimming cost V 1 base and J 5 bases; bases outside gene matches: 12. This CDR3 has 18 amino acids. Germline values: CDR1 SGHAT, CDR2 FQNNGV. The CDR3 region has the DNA TGTGCCAGCAGCTTAGTCCACAGGGGGCCCGCTTACAACAATGAGCAGTTCTTC. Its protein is CASSLVHRGPAYNNEQFF.

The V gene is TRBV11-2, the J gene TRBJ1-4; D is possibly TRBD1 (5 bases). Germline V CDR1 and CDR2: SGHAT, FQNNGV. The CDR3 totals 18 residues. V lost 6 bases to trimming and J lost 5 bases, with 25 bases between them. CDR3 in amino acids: CASRGTAGRRNRNEKLFF. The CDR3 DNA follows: TGTGCCAGCAGGGGAACCGCGGGACGCAGGAACCGAAATGAAAAACTGTTTTTT.

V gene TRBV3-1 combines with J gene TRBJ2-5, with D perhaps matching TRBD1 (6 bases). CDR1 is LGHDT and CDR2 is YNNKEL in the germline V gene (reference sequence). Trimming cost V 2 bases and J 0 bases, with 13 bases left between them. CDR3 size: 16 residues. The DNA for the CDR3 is TGTGCCAGCAGCCAACTACCAACAGGGTACCAAGAGACCCAGTACTTC. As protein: CASSQLPTGYQETQYF.

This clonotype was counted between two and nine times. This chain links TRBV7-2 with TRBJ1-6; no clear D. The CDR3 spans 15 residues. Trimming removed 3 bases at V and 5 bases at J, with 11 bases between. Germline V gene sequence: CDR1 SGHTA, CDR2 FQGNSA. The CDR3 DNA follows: TGTGCCAGCAGCTTTCAGACACTTAATAATTCACCCCTCCACTTT. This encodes CASSFQTLNNSPLHF.

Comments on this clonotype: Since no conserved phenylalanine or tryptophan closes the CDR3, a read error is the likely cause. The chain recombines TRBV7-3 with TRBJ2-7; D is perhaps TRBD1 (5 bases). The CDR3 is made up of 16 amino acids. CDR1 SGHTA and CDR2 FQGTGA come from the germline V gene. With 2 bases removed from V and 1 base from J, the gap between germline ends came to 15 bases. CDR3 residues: CASSLGAETRSYEQYL. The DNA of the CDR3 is TGTGCCAGCAGCTTAGGGGCCGAGACAAGGTCCTACGAGCAGTACTTA.

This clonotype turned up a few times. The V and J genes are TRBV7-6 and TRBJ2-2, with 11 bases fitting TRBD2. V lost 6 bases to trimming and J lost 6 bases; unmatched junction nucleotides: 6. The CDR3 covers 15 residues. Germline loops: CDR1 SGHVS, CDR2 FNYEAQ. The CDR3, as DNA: TGTGCCAGCAGACTTAGCGGGGGGGCCGCCGGGGAGCTGTTTTTT. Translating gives CASRLSGGAAGELFF.

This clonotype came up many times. The CDR3 sequence is CAISGGTGWSQDTQYF. The DNA for the CDR3 is TGTGCCATCAGTGGGGGGACAGGGTGGTCCCAAGATACGCAGTATTTT. This chain connects TRBV10-3 to TRBJ2-3, with 9 nucleotides matching TRBD1. Germline values: CDR1 ENHRY, CDR2 SYGVKD. The trim removed 4 bases at V and 5 bases at J, leaving 10 bases unmatched. The CDR3 sequence is 16 residues long.

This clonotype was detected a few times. The DNA for the CDR3 is TGCGCCAGCAGCTTCCCTAAGACTAGCGGAGATAACAATGAGCAGTTCTTC. Translating it yields CASSFPKTSGDNNEQFF. The V call is TRBV5-1, the J call TRBJ2-1, with 9 positions matching TRBD2. Trimming took 2 bases from V and 5 from J; bases not matched to a gene: 11. The CDR3 covers 17 residues. From germline, CDR1 is SGHRS and CDR2 YFSETQ.

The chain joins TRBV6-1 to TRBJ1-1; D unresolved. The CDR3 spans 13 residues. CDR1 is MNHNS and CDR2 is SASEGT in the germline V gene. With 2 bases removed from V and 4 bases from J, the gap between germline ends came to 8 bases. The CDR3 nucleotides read TGTGCCAGCAGTGAACTCTTCGGCACTGAAGCTTTCTTT. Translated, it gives CASSELFGTEAFF.

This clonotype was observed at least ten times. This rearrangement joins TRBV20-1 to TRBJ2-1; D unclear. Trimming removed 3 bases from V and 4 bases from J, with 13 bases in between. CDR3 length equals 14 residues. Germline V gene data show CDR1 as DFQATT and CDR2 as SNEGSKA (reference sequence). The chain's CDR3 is CSASLVKGYNEQFF. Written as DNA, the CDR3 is TGCAGTGCTAGTTTGGTAAAAGGTTACAATGAGCAGTTCTTC.

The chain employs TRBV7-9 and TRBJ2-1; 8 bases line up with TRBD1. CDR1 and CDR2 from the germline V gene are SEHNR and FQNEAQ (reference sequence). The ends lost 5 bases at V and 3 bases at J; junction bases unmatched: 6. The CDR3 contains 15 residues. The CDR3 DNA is TGTGCCAGCAGCCCGGACAGGGTTTTCTACAATGAGCAGTTCTTC. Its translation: CASSPDRVFYNEQFF.

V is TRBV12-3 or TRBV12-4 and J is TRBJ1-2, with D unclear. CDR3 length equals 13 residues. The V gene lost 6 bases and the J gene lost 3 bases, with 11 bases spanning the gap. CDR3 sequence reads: CASRPGSYYGYTF. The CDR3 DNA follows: TGTGCCAGCAGGCCTGGGTCGTACTATGGCTACACCTTC.

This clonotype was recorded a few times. The CDR3 here is CASSLSLAGWIRDTQYF. DNA of the CDR3: TGTGCCAGCAGCTTGAGCCTAGCGGGGTGGATAAGAGATACGCAGTATTTT. The chain links TRBV5-5 to TRBJ2-3; 9 nucleotides align to TRBD2. After removal of 1 base from V and 5 bases from J, the junction contained 11 bases not matched to a gene. Germline CDR1 and CDR2: SGHKS and YYEKEE (reference sequence). CDR3 size: 17 residues.

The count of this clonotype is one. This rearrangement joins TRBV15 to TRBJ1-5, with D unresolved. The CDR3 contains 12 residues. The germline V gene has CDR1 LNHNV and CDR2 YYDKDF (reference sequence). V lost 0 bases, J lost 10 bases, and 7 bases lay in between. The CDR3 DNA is TGTGCCACCAGCAGAGAAGGGTTACCCCAGCATTTT. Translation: CATSREGLPQHF.